The clone carrying this TCR beta chain was counted a few times. Its target is not known. The data are from a study of cytomegalovirus exposure and HLA in healthy donors. For the study at large: Of more than 350 genotyped donors, more than 75% clustered with self-reported Caucasian donors.

This PCR relied on a set of 60 Vbeta primers and 13 Jbeta primers. Source study methods: The authors later counted about 80 million unique TCR beta chains, roughly 10 million of them shared. Clones were sequenced by immunoSEQ multiplex PCR, and TCRdb holds only the in-frame ones, with some missing. From that table come the V and J calls and clone size; the DNA was used to work out D and trimming. The table includes roughly 140,000 clones, more than 75% detected once. Study observations and caveats: Follow-up analysis later connected one missense variant in DCLRE1C with trimming of TCR beta V- and J-genes. A list of about 180 TCR beta chains associated with cytomegalovirus was given.

Losses at the gene ends were 9 bases for V and 8 bases for J; bases not matched to a gene: 5. The CDR3 consists of 12 residues. CDR1 and CDR2 (germline): WNHNN, SYGVQD (reference sequence). The sequence derives from a woman under 30 in good health and CMV-seropositive. Sequencing used PBMCs. J is TRBJ1-4 and V is TRBV10-1; 8 bases are a match to TRBD1. In nucleotides, the CDR3 is TGCGCCAGGCTACAGGGGGTCGAAAAACTGTTTTTT. This codes for CARLQGVEKLFF.